This T cell receptor (beta chain) was obtained from a study of cytomegalovirus exposure and HLA in healthy donors. At the level of the study: Genotyping of 398 donors showed that approximately 83% belonged to the Caucasian-associated ancestry cluster.

In this sample, this clone turned up a few times. PCR involved 60 Vbeta and 13 Jbeta primers. Repertoires were generated with immunoSEQ multiplex PCR, while TCRdb's copy carries only in-frame clones and drops some. Among tens of thousands of clones listed, roughly 79% were seen once. The TCR comes from a woman under 40 in good health and CMV-seronegative. The specimen sequenced was PBMCs.

In nucleotides, the CDR3 is TGCGCCAGCAGCCCTTCCATTCTAGAAGGCTACACCTTC. Translating it yields CASSPSILEGYTF. The chain links TRBV5-1 to TRBJ1-2; no clear D gene. This CDR3 region has 13 residues. Germline values: CDR1 SGHRS, CDR2 YFSETQ. Between the trimmed V and J ends, which lost 4 bases and 8 bases, there was a span of 15 bases.